The 30 T cell receptor beta chains in this list originate from one sample, sequenced in a study of blood T cell repertoires in COVID-19 (TCRdb year 2020). Library preparation was by the immunoSEQ multiplex PCR assay. What TCRdb holds here is the immuneACCESS table cut down to in-frame rearrangements. Part of the clones is not present; checked against another copy, under half of the missing clones reflect an unresolved V gene, and the others are unexplained. For this sample the table gives about 36,000 clones, of which 70% to 90% were detected only once. About 42% of the sample rests with the top ten. The sample consisted of peripheral blood. These receptors came from a human donor in a cohort sampled during active or convalescent COVID-19. The donor label of this sample is uncertain.

J is TRBJ2-3 and V is TRBV7-2; a possible D gene is TRBD2 (5 bases). V dropped 3 bases and J dropped 4 bases, with 14 bases sitting between them. Germline V gene lookup returns CDR1 SGHTA and CDR2 FQGNSA. The CDR3 is 15 amino acids. CDR3 DNA sequence: TGTGCCAGCAGCTTTCAACTTAGCGCAGCAGATACGCAGTATTTT. This sequence encodes CASSFQLSAADTQYF.

The V call is TRBV9, the J call TRBJ2-5; the D gene is possibly TRBD1 (6 bases). Germline V gene lookup returns CDR1 SGDLS and CDR2 YYNGEE. The V and J ends lost 3 bases and 1 base respectively, with 16 bases between them. CDR3 length equals 16 residues. The CDR3: CASSGPMGAPQETQYF. DNA of the CDR3: TGTGCCAGCAGCGGTCCGATGGGGGCGCCCCAAGAGACCCAGTACTTC.

V is TRBV29-1 and J is TRBJ2-5; D may be TRBD2 (6 bases). CDR3 size: 13 residues. Trimming removed 4 bases at V and 1 base at J, with 10 bases between. Per the germline V gene, CDR1 is SQVTM and CDR2 is ANQGSEA. For the CDR3, the DNA is TGCAGCGTTGCGGGGGACCCCCAAGAGACCCAGTACTTC. Translation: CSVAGDPQETQYF.

The chain couples TRBV7-8 to TRBJ2-1; 7 bases line up with TRBD1. The V and J ends lost 5 bases and 7 bases, in that order; junction bases with no gene match: 8. The CDR3 sequence is 14 residues long. Germline-derived CDR1 and CDR2 are SGHVS and FQNEAQ. CDR3 protein: CASSRQGGMNEQFF. CDR3 in DNA: TGTGCCAGCAGCCGACAGGGTGGGATGAATGAGCAGTTCTTC.

The chain couples TRBV19 to TRBJ2-1, with a weak D call TRBD2 (6 bases). Looked up from germline, CDR1 is LNHDA and CDR2 is SQIVND (reference sequence). The germline V and J ends were trimmed by 4 bases and 9 bases, with 25 bases remaining between them. CDR3 size: 17 residues. This CDR3 reads CASSNERGGGAGGEQFF. DNA for the CDR3: TGTGCCAGTAGTAACGAGAGGGGAGGAGGAGCGGGCGGTGAGCAGTTCTTC. Filled out from reference TRBV19 and TRBJ2-1, the complete variable domain reads DGGITQSPKYLFRKEGQNVTLSCEQNLNHDAMYWYRQDPGQGLRLIYYSQIVNDFQKGDIAEGYSVSREKKESFPLTVTSAQKNPTAFYLCASSNERGGGAGGEQFFGPGTRLTVL.

The chain links TRBV11-2 to TRBJ2-2, with D perhaps matching TRBD2 (6 bases). V was shortened by 2 bases and J by 5 bases, with 12 bases between the two germline ends. Germline loops: CDR1 SGHAT, CDR2 FQNNGV. CDR3 length: 15 amino acids. CDR3 DNA sequence: TGTGCCAGCAGCTTAAACAGCGGAGGGACCGGGGAGCTGTTTTTT. Translated, it gives CASSLNSGGTGELFF.

This clone showed up just a few times. This chain uses TRBV6-5 with TRBJ1-1; tentative D call: TRBD1 (5 bases). Germline CDR1 reads MNHEY; CDR2 reads SVGAGI. The CDR3 has 12 amino acids. Trimming removed 6 bases from V and 4 bases from J, with 9 bases in between. The CDR3 region is CASSGDSTEAFF. CDR3 DNA sequence: TGTGCCAGCAGCGGTGACAGCACTGAAGCTTTCTTT.

The V and J genes are TRBV7-2 and TRBJ2-5; 14 positions match TRBD2. The germline V gene encodes CDR1 SGHTA and CDR2 FQGNSA. V lost 0 bases, J lost 4 bases, and 1 base stayed unmatched. The CDR3 contains 16 residues. This CDR3 is CASSLAGLAGVETQYF. The CDR3 nucleotides read TGTGCCAGCAGCTTAGCGGGACTAGCGGGAGTAGAGACCCAGTACTTC.

The gene calls are TRBV7-2 and TRBJ1-3; weak D call: TRBD1 (5 bases). Germline lookup yields CDR1 SGHTA and CDR2 FQGNSA. This CDR3 region has 14 residues. V was trimmed by 1 base and J by 7 bases, leaving 11 bases between them. The CDR3 reads CASSLGSGANTIYF. The CDR3 coding sequence is TGTGCCAGCAGCTTAGGCAGTGGGGCCAACACCATATATTTT.

This chain uses TRBV6-5 with TRBJ1-3; D may be TRBD1 (5 bases). The V end was cut by 4 bases, the J end by 0 bases, with 10 bases between. The germline gives CDR1 MNHEY, CDR2 SVGAGI. The CDR3 is made up of 15 amino acids. The CDR3: CASSWQGFSGNTIYF. The CDR3 bases are TGTGCCAGCAGTTGGCAGGGTTTCTCTGGAAACACCATATATTTT.

The chain is built from TRBV6-2 or TRBV6-3 and TRBJ2-2; D call uncertain. The ends were cut back, 0 bases at V and 5 bases at J, with 7 bases in the middle. The V gene's germline CDR1 is MNHEY and CDR2 SVGEGT. This CDR3 is 14 amino acids long. CDR3 nucleotide sequence: TGTGCCAGCAGTTACTCATGGCCTACCGGGGAGCTGTTTTTT. This sequence encodes CASSYSWPTGELFF.

The V call is TRBV6-6, the J call TRBJ2-7, with D tentatively TRBD2 (5 bases). V was shortened by 5 bases and J by 2 bases, with 19 bases between the two germline ends. Germline V gene lookup returns CDR1 MNHNY and CDR2 SVGAGI (reference sequence). This CDR3 is 16 amino acids long. The CDR3 reads CASSRNGLIGAYEQYF. CDR3 nucleotides: TGTGCCAGCAGTCGAAACGGACTCATTGGGGCCTACGAGCAGTACTTC.

The rearrangement uses TRBV7-9 and TRBJ2-7; 9 positions match TRBD2. The junction had 13 bases not matched to a gene; V was cut back by 5 bases and J by 5 bases. The germline V gene has CDR1 SEHNR and CDR2 FQNEAQ (reference sequence). This CDR3 has 16 residues. The CDR3 DNA sequence: TGTGCCAGCAGCCCGACGTCGGGACTAGCACGCCACGAGCAGTACTTC. As protein: CASSPTSGLARHEQYF.

V and J are TRBV4-2 and TRBJ2-3, with 7 bases that match TRBD2. Trimming took 0 bases from V and 0 from J; bases not matched to a gene: 3. The CDR3 runs to 16 residues. The germline gives CDR1 LGHNA, CDR2 YNFKEQ. The CDR3 bases are TGTGCCAGCAGCCAAGAATTGCGGGAGAGCACAGATACGCAGTATTTT. Translating gives CASSQELRESTDTQYF.

The V gene is TRBV9, the J gene TRBJ2-2; weak D call: TRBD2 (5 bases). The CDR3 covers 16 residues. V dropped 4 bases and J dropped 0 bases, with 13 bases sitting between them. Germline CDR1 SGDLS, CDR2 YYNGEE. Written as DNA, the CDR3 is TGTGCCAGCAGCCCCGGACTGAGCGCGAACACCGGGGAGCTGTTTTTT. Translating gives CASSPGLSANTGELFF.

CDR3 sequence: CASSLAWGQGAETQYF. CDR3 bases: TGTGCCAGCAGCTTAGCTTGGGGACAGGGGGCGGAGACCCAGTACTTC. The chain recombines TRBV7-2 with TRBJ2-5; 12 bases align to TRBD1. Trimming at V came to 0 bases and at J to 5 bases, leaving 4 bases not matched to a gene. Germline V gene lookup returns CDR1 SGHTA and CDR2 FQGNSA. The CDR3 is 16 amino acids. Using reference TRBV7-2 and TRBJ2-5 for the parts outside the CDR3, the full variable domain is GAGVSQSPSNKVTEKGKDVELRCDPISGHTALYWYRQSLGQGLEFLIYFQGNSAPDKSGLPSDRFSAERTGGSVSTLTIQRTQQEDSAVYLCASSLAWGQGAETQYFGPGTRLLVL.

The chain joins TRBV7-2 to TRBJ1-2, with D hard to call. Between the trimmed V and J ends, which lost 5 bases and 6 bases, there was a span of 10 bases. CDR3 length: 12 amino acids. Germline V gives CDR1 SGHTA, CDR2 FQGNSA. CDR3 sequence reads: CASSPRSNGYTF. CDR3 sequence (DNA): TGTGCCAGCAGCCCTCGGTCCAATGGCTACACCTTC.

This clone has only one observation. The CDR3 reads CASSSPGQSSYNSPLHF. The CDR3 DNA sequence: TGTGCCAGCAGCTCCCCGGGACAGAGCTCCTATAATTCACCCCTCCACTTT. The V gene is TRBV5-4, the J gene TRBJ1-6; TRBD1 aligns across 7 bases. Germline CDR1 reads SGHNT; CDR2 reads YYREEE (reference sequence). J gave up 0 bases and V 3 bases, and 6 bases lay outside the gene matches. The CDR3 sequence is 17 residues long.

The chain links TRBV24-1 to TRBJ1-1; D is possibly TRBD1 (5 bases). Per the germline V gene, CDR1 is KGHDR and CDR2 is SFDVKD. CDR3 length: 13 residues. V was pared by 9 bases and J by 4 bases, with 14 bases between. CDR3 protein: CATPDSIPTEAFF. The CDR3 coding sequence is TGTGCCACCCCCGACAGTATCCCCACTGAAGCTTTCTTT.

This chain links TRBV6-2 or TRBV6-3 with TRBJ2-1; D not certain. The V end was cut by 4 bases, the J end by 10 bases, with 20 bases between. Germline V gene sequence: CDR1 MNHEY, CDR2 SVGEGT. The CDR3 runs 15 residues. The chain's CDR3 is CASSSRGSPSEEQFF. In nucleotides, the CDR3 is TGTGCCAGCAGTTCCCGTGGCAGCCCTTCGGAGGAGCAGTTCTTC.

The rearrangement links TRBV9 to TRBJ2-7; D remains unclear. V dropped 10 bases and J dropped 0 bases, with 17 bases sitting between them. CDR1 is SGDLS, CDR2 YYNGEE, per germline. The CDR3 sequence is 14 residues long. The CDR3, as DNA: TGTGCCGGTGGTGTCGCGGCAAGCTCCTACGAGCAGTACTTC. Translating it yields CAGGVAASSYEQYF. Complete variable domain (other parts from reference TRBV9 and TRBJ2-7): DSGVTQTPKHLITATGQRVTLRCSPRSGDLSVYWYQQSLDQGLQFLIQYYNGEERAKGNILERFSAQQFPDLHSELNLSSLELGDSALYFCAGGVAASSYEQYFGPGTRLTVT.

The V call is TRBV4-2, the J call TRBJ2-7; the match to TRBD2 covers 7 bases. CDR3 size: 16 residues. V shed 2 bases, J shed 6 bases, and the junction held 13 bases outside the gene matches. Germline V gene data show CDR1 as LGHNA and CDR2 as YNFKEQ. CDR3 protein: CASSQIVASGDSEQYF. The CDR3 region has the DNA TGTGCCAGCAGCCAAATCGTGGCTAGCGGCGATAGCGAGCAGTACTTC.

This clone was seen only a few times. The CDR3 region is CASSLGLLRESYEQYF. CDR3 nucleotide sequence: TGTGCCAGCAGCTTAGGGTTGTTGCGGGAGTCCTACGAGCAGTACTTC. The gene calls are TRBV7-2 and TRBJ2-7; 7 positions match TRBD2. Looked up from germline, CDR1 is SGHTA and CDR2 is FQGNSA. V shed 1 base, J shed 1 base, and the junction held 7 bases outside the gene matches. The CDR3 is made up of 16 amino acids.

The rearrangement links TRBV18 to TRBJ2-2; tentative D call: TRBD2 (5 bases). V was pared by 2 bases and J by 0 bases, with 7 bases between. CDR1 and CDR2 (germline): KGHSH, LQKENI. There are 15 residues in the CDR3. The CDR3 reads CASSPSRANTGELFF. CDR3 DNA sequence: TGTGCCAGCTCACCATCGCGGGCGAACACCGGGGAGCTGTTTTTT.

The chain joins TRBV9 to TRBJ2-1; TRBD2 matches 10 bases. The CDR3 totals 14 residues. V trimming: 3 bases; J trimming: 4 bases; junction bases outside the gene matches: 1. CDR1 SGDLS and CDR2 YYNGEE come from the germline V gene. CDR3 bases: TGTGCCAGCAGCGGTAGCGGGAGGTACAATGAGCAGTTCTTC. Its translation is CASSGSGRYNEQFF.

The chain combines TRBV30 with TRBJ2-3; TRBD2 matches at 16 bases. Germline V CDR1 and CDR2: GTSNPN, SVGIG (reference sequence). CDR3 length: 15 residues. With 4 bases clipped from V and 6 bases from J, the junction kept 4 bases outside the gene matches. The CDR3 is CAWTQGLAGGDTQYF. The DNA of the CDR3 is TGTGCCTGGACCCAGGGACTAGCGGGAGGGGATACGCAGTATTTT. Using reference TRBV30 and TRBJ2-3 for the parts outside the CDR3, the full variable domain is SQTIHQWPATLVQPVGSPLSLECTVEGTSNPNLYWYRQAAGRGLQLLFYSVGIGQISSEVPQNLSASRPQDRQFILSSKKLLLSDSGFYLCAWTQGLAGGDTQYFGPGTRLTVL.

The CDR3 coding sequence is TGTGCCAGCAAGGGACTAGCGGGATCCTACGAGCAGTACTTC. It yields the protein CASKGLAGSYEQYF. The chain carries TRBV2 and TRBJ2-7; 13 nucleotides agree with TRBD2. The CDR3 contains 14 residues. V lost 7 bases and J lost 1; bases outside the gene matches: 1. In germline, CDR1 is SNHLY, CDR2 FYNNEI.

The rearrangement uses TRBV10-2 and TRBJ2-3; D perhaps matches TRBD2 (6 bases). The germline gives CDR1 WSHSY, CDR2 SAAADI. Between the trimmed V and J ends, which lost 3 bases and 3 bases, there was a span of 10 bases. CDR3 length equals 14 residues. The CDR3, as DNA: TGCGCCAGCAGTGACGGCGGGGCTACAGATACGCAGTATTTT. It specifies CASSDGGATDTQYF.

The chain carries TRBV27 and TRBJ2-7, with TRBD1 matching over 8 bases. The CDR3 sequence is 14 residues long. From germline, CDR1 is MNHEY and CDR2 SMNVEV (reference sequence). Trimming took 5 bases from V and 6 from J; bases not matched to a gene: 9. CDR3 coding DNA: TGTGCCAGCAGTATTACGACAGGGGTAGGCGAGCAGTACTTC. Encoded protein: CASSITTGVGEQYF.

This chain connects TRBV27 to TRBJ1-2, with 7 bases that match TRBD1. The junction had 3 bases not matched to a gene; V was cut back by 4 bases and J by 4 bases. The CDR3 is 13 amino acids. The germline CDR1 and CDR2 sequences are MNHEY and SMNVEV (reference sequence). The CDR3 sequence is CASSSRGRYGYTF. Here the CDR3 DNA reads TGTGCCAGCAGTTCTAGGGGGCGCTATGGCTACACCTTC.